These T cell receptor beta chains were read from a single sample in a study of blood T cells in healthy people across ages. A single record per CDR3 protein comes from TCRdb applying MiXCR to the 5' RACE reads. Here the sample spans approximately 830,000 distinct CDR3 sequences, 60% to 80% being singletons. The source material was blood. The receptors were sampled from a man aged 25 to 40 in good health. Both conserved end residues are part of each CDR3. Each record gives: clone size, D gene, V gene, CDR3 length, J gene, CDR3 protein, CDR3 DNA. A D gene is named only where the DNA matches it firmly. Size values are once, few and many counts, or a class for expanded clones, and some rows have none.

clone_size: .; d_call: TRBD2; v_call: TRBV20-1; cdr3_length: 15; j_call: TRBJ2-1; cdr3_aa: CSADDLAGGYNEQFF; cdr3_nt: TGCAGTGCTGACGACCTAGCGGGGGGTTACAATGAGCAGTTCTTC
clone_size: once; d_call: TRBD1; v_call: TRBV6-2/TRBV6-3; cdr3_length: 15; j_call: TRBJ2-1; cdr3_aa: CASSYVSGTGDEQFF; cdr3_nt: TGTGCTAGCAGTTACGTTTCGGGGACAGGGGATGAGCAGTTCTTC
clone_size: .; d_call: .; v_call: TRBV7-2; cdr3_length: 20; j_call: TRBJ2-3; cdr3_aa: CASTTRLGGVTASSTDTQYF; cdr3_nt: TGTGCCAGCACAACTCGATTGGGCGGGGTCACTGCTTCAAGCACAGATACGCAGTATTTT
clone_size: .; d_call: TRBD2; v_call: TRBV2; cdr3_length: 15; j_call: TRBJ2-1; cdr3_aa: CASRVGLGGGNEQFF; cdr3_nt: TGTGCCAGCAGGGTGGGACTAGGGGGTGGCAATGAGCAGTTCTTC
clone_size: .; d_call: .; v_call: TRBV20-1; cdr3_length: 15; j_call: TRBJ2-1; cdr3_aa: CSARRGAGSYNEQFF; cdr3_nt: TGCAGTGCTAGAAGGGGGGCCGGCTCCTACAATGAGCAGTTCTTC
clone_size: .; d_call: TRBD1; v_call: TRBV20-1; cdr3_length: 12; j_call: TRBJ2-7; cdr3_aa: CSAPGQGSEQYF; cdr3_nt: TGCAGTGCACCGGGACAGGGCAGCGAGCAGTACTTC
clone_size: .; d_call: .; v_call: TRBV11-2; cdr3_length: 16; j_call: TRBJ2-3; cdr3_aa: CASSLVFNGGTDTQYF; cdr3_nt: TGTGCCAGCAGCTTAGTATTTAACGGGGGCACAGATACGCAGTATTTT
clone_size: .; d_call: TRBD2; v_call: TRBV7-2; cdr3_length: 17; j_call: TRBJ2-1; cdr3_aa: CASSPRLAGAPYNEQFF; cdr3_nt: TGTGCCAGCAGCCCCCGACTAGCGGGCGCACCATACAATGAGCAGTTCTTC
clone_size: .; d_call: TRBD1; v_call: TRBV29-1; cdr3_length: 13; j_call: TRBJ1-2; cdr3_aa: CSVPGTDYYGYTF; cdr3_nt: TGCAGCGTGCCCGGGACAGACTACTATGGCTACACCTTC
clone_size: few; d_call: .; v_call: TRBV7-9; cdr3_length: 15; j_call: TRBJ2-3; cdr3_aa: CASSSEGGLADTQYF; cdr3_nt: TGTGCCAGCAGCTCTGAAGGGGGGCTCGCAGATACGCAGTATTTT
clone_size: .; d_call: TRBD1; v_call: TRBV9; cdr3_length: 14; j_call: TRBJ1-2; cdr3_aa: CASIGTGNNYGYTF; cdr3_nt: TGTGCCAGCATCGGGACAGGGAACAACTATGGCTACACCTTC
clone_size: .; d_call: .; v_call: TRBV11-3; cdr3_length: 12; j_call: TRBJ2-7; cdr3_aa: CASSLGANEQYF; cdr3_nt: TGTGCCAGCAGCTTAGGAGCAAACGAGCAGTACTTC
clone_size: few; d_call: TRBD2; v_call: TRBV7-2; cdr3_length: 16; j_call: TRBJ2-5; cdr3_aa: CASSSPPSGGQETQYF; cdr3_nt: TGTGCCAGCAGCTCCCCCCCCAGCGGGGGTCAAGAGACCCAGTACTTC
clone_size: .; d_call: TRBD2; v_call: TRBV28; cdr3_length: 16; j_call: TRBJ2-4; cdr3_aa: CASTPMGEGAKNIQYF; cdr3_nt: TGTGCCAGCACCCCAATGGGGGAGGGGGCCAAAAACATTCAGTACTTC
clone_size: .; d_call: TRBD1; v_call: TRBV4-2; cdr3_length: 15; j_call: TRBJ2-4; cdr3_aa: CASSQGRQGENIQYF; cdr3_nt: TGTGCCAGCAGCCAAGGCCGCCAGGGGGAAAACATTCAGTACTTC
clone_size: few; d_call: TRBD1; v_call: TRBV2; cdr3_length: 15; j_call: TRBJ2-1; cdr3_aa: CASSAETGLPNEQFF; cdr3_nt: TGTGCCAGCAGTGCCGAGACAGGGCTTCCCAATGAGCAGTTCTTC
clone_size: .; d_call: TRBD1; v_call: TRBV12-3/TRBV12-4; cdr3_length: 15; j_call: TRBJ2-1; cdr3_aa: CASSRAGQGSDEQFF; cdr3_nt: TGTGCCAGCAGTCGAGCGGGACAGGGATCCGATGAGCAGTTCTTC
clone_size: .; d_call: .; v_call: TRBV7-9; cdr3_length: 16; j_call: TRBJ1-6; cdr3_aa: CASSYQQGTYNSPLHF; cdr3_nt: TGTGCCAGCAGCTACCAACAGGGCACCTATAATTCACCCCTCCACTTT
clone_size: .; d_call: .; v_call: TRBV5-1; cdr3_length: 14; j_call: TRBJ2-7; cdr3_aa: CASSVAVEGGEQYF; cdr3_nt: TGCGCCAGCAGCGTGGCCGTCGAGGGCGGCGAGCAGTACTTC
clone_size: many; d_call: .; v_call: TRBV12-3/TRBV12-4; cdr3_length: 15; j_call: TRBJ2-7; cdr3_aa: CASRSSGTATSEQYF; cdr3_nt: TGTGCCAGCCGGTCCTCCGGGACCGCCACTAGCGAGCAGTACTTC
clone_size: .; d_call: .; v_call: TRBV7-3; cdr3_length: 15; j_call: TRBJ2-1; cdr3_aa: CASSLKTGRGTEQFF; cdr3_nt: TGTGCCAGCAGCTTAAAAACAGGGAGGGGTACTGAGCAGTTCTTC
clone_size: .; d_call: TRBD1; v_call: TRBV27; cdr3_length: 15; j_call: TRBJ2-7; cdr3_aa: CASSPQGQSQYEQYF; cdr3_nt: TGTGCCAGCAGTCCCCAGGGACAGAGCCAGTACGAGCAGTACTTC
clone_size: .; d_call: .; v_call: TRBV10-3; cdr3_length: 11; j_call: TRBJ1-1; cdr3_aa: CAISQNTEAFF; cdr3_nt: TGTGCCATCAGTCAGAACACTGAAGCTTTCTTT
clone_size: once; d_call: .; v_call: TRBV29-1; cdr3_length: 14; j_call: TRBJ2-1; cdr3_aa: CSVQKAIGIDEQFF; cdr3_nt: TGCAGCGTTCAAAAGGCTATAGGGATCGATGAGCAGTTCTTC
clone_size: .; d_call: TRBD1; v_call: TRBV7-2; cdr3_length: 15; j_call: TRBJ1-4; cdr3_aa: CASSRGQGAREKLFF; cdr3_nt: TGTGCCAGCAGCAGAGGGCAGGGGGCTCGGGAAAAACTGTTTTTT
clone_size: .; d_call: .; v_call: TRBV7-2; cdr3_length: 12; j_call: TRBJ2-5; cdr3_aa: CASSLPLETQYF; cdr3_nt: TGTGCCAGCAGCCTGCCGTTGGAGACCCAGTACTTC
clone_size: .; d_call: TRBD1; v_call: TRBV9; cdr3_length: 14; j_call: TRBJ2-7; cdr3_aa: CASNRQGSSYEQYF; cdr3_nt: TGTGCCAGCAACCGACAGGGGAGCTCCTACGAGCAGTACTTC
clone_size: few; d_call: .; v_call: TRBV7-8; cdr3_length: 15; j_call: TRBJ1-1; cdr3_aa: CASSIRQSLNTEAFF; cdr3_nt: TGTGCCAGCAGCATAAGACAGAGCCTGAACACTGAAGCTTTCTTT
clone_size: .; d_call: .; v_call: TRBV6-5; cdr3_length: 14; j_call: TRBJ1-1; cdr3_aa: CASSTGGRNTEAFF; cdr3_nt: TGTGCCAGCAGTACTGGGGGGCGGAACACTGAAGCTTTCTTT
clone_size: .; d_call: TRBD2; v_call: TRBV29-1; cdr3_length: 16; j_call: TRBJ2-3; cdr3_aa: CSVEPTSGGVTDTQYF; cdr3_nt: TGCAGCGTGGAACCGACTAGCGGGGGGGTCACAGATACGCAGTATTTT
clone_size: .; d_call: .; v_call: TRBV9; cdr3_length: 14; j_call: TRBJ2-5; cdr3_aa: CASSPRGQGETQYF; cdr3_nt: TGTGCCAGCAGCCCCAGGGGTCAGGGGGAGACCCAGTACTTC
clone_size: .; d_call: .; v_call: TRBV25-1; cdr3_length: 11; j_call: TRBJ2-4; cdr3_aa: CASSEFYIQYF; cdr3_nt: TGTGCCAGCAGTGAATTCTACATTCAGTACTTC
clone_size: .; d_call: TRBD2; v_call: TRBV6-1; cdr3_length: 19; j_call: TRBJ2-3; cdr3_aa: CASSAGLAGGGWFTDTQYF; cdr3_nt: TGTGCCAGCAGTGCGGGACTAGCGGGGGGAGGATGGTTCACAGATACGCAGTATTTT
clone_size: few; d_call: .; v_call: TRBV11-2; cdr3_length: 16; j_call: TRBJ2-7; cdr3_aa: CASSLWDGVPTYEQYF; cdr3_nt: TGTGCCAGCAGCCTGTGGGACGGGGTGCCAACCTACGAGCAGTACTTC
clone_size: few; d_call: TRBD2; v_call: TRBV7-8; cdr3_length: 13; j_call: TRBJ2-1; cdr3_aa: CASSQTSVSEQFF; cdr3_nt: TGTGCCAGCAGCCAGACTAGCGTCAGCGAGCAGTTCTTC
clone_size: few; d_call: .; v_call: TRBV10-3; cdr3_length: 18; j_call: TRBJ2-6; cdr3_aa: CAIRAGAGSSSGANVLTF; cdr3_nt: TGTGCCATCAGGGCTGGGGCAGGGAGTTCCTCTGGGGCCAACGTCCTGACTTTC
clone_size: .; d_call: .; v_call: TRBV24-1; cdr3_length: 12; j_call: TRBJ1-1; cdr3_aa: CATSDLNGEAFF; cdr3_nt: TGTGCCACCAGTGACCTCAATGGGGAAGCTTTCTTT
clone_size: .; d_call: TRBD1; v_call: TRBV9; cdr3_length: 17; j_call: TRBJ2-3; cdr3_aa: CASSPSAGTGITDTQYF; cdr3_nt: TGTGCCAGCAGCCCAAGCGCCGGGACAGGGATCACAGATACGCAGTATTTT
clone_size: .; d_call: TRBD1; v_call: TRBV28; cdr3_length: 12; j_call: TRBJ2-7; cdr3_aa: CASTSYRGEQYF; cdr3_nt: TGTGCCAGCACTTCATACAGGGGCGAGCAGTACTTC
clone_size: .; d_call: .; v_call: TRBV5-6; cdr3_length: 15; j_call: TRBJ2-5; cdr3_aa: CASSGGDRQYNEQYF; cdr3_nt: TGTGCCAGCAGCGGGGGGGACAGACAGTACAATGAGCAGTACTTC
clone_size: .; d_call: .; v_call: TRBV5-1; cdr3_length: 15; j_call: TRBJ2-1; cdr3_aa: CARSPPDRHYNEQFF; cdr3_nt: TGCGCCAGGTCCCCTCCGGACAGACACTACAATGAGCAGTTCTTC
clone_size: .; d_call: TRBD2; v_call: TRBV6-2/TRBV6-3; cdr3_length: 14; j_call: TRBJ2-1; cdr3_aa: CASSPSWGGNEQFF; cdr3_nt: TGTGCCAGCAGTCCTAGCTGGGGGGGGAATGAGCAGTTCTTC
clone_size: .; d_call: .; v_call: TRBV5-8; cdr3_length: 14; j_call: TRBJ2-1; cdr3_aa: CASSLRASDHGQFF; cdr3_nt: TGTGCCAGCAGCTTGAGGGCTAGCGATCACGGGCAGTTCTTC
clone_size: few; d_call: .; v_call: TRBV9; cdr3_length: 13; j_call: TRBJ2-7; cdr3_aa: CASSVADFYEQYF; cdr3_nt: TGTGCCAGCAGCGTAGCCGATTTCTACGAGCAGTACTTC
clone_size: .; d_call: .; v_call: TRBV7-8; cdr3_length: 16; j_call: TRBJ2-1; cdr3_aa: CASNPTGPVSYNEQFF; cdr3_nt: TGTGCCAGCAACCCAACCGGGCCAGTCTCCTACAATGAGCAGTTCTTC
clone_size: .; d_call: .; v_call: TRBV21-1; cdr3_length: 14; j_call: TRBJ1-2; cdr3_aa: CASSKGREDYGYTF; cdr3_nt: TGTGCCAGCAGCAAAGGGAGGGAGGACTATGGCTACACCTTC
clone_size: .; d_call: .; v_call: TRBV7-2; cdr3_length: 14; j_call: TRBJ1-2; cdr3_aa: CASSQGGAGYGYTF; cdr3_nt: TGTGCCAGCAGCCAAGGGGGGGCTGGGTATGGCTACACCTTC
clone_size: .; d_call: TRBD2; v_call: TRBV12-3/TRBV12-4; cdr3_length: 16; j_call: TRBJ2-1; cdr3_aa: CASSPNSGGSYNEQFF; cdr3_nt: TGTGCCAGCAGTCCTAATAGCGGGGGGTCCTACAATGAGCAGTTCTTC
clone_size: .; d_call: .; v_call: TRBV6-2/TRBV6-3; cdr3_length: 11; j_call: TRBJ2-3; cdr3_aa: CASTASDTQYF; cdr3_nt: TGTGCCAGTACAGCATCAGATACGCAGTATTTT
clone_size: .; d_call: .; v_call: TRBV5-6; cdr3_length: 16; j_call: TRBJ1-2; cdr3_aa: CASSSGRFIGGDGYTF; cdr3_nt: TGTGCCAGCAGCTCAGGGAGGTTTATAGGAGGAGATGGCTACACCTTC
clone_size: few; d_call: .; v_call: TRBV29-1; cdr3_length: 13; j_call: TRBJ2-7; cdr3_aa: CSVESRGTYEQYF; cdr3_nt: TGCAGCGTTGAGTCGAGGGGAACCTACGAGCAGTACTTC
clone_size: .; d_call: .; v_call: TRBV5-1; cdr3_length: 12; j_call: TRBJ2-5; cdr3_aa: CASSSSRLGQYF; cdr3_nt: TGCGCCAGCAGCTCGTCCCGACTAGGCCAGTACTTC
clone_size: .; d_call: .; v_call: TRBV4-2; cdr3_length: 15; j_call: TRBJ2-5; cdr3_aa: CTSSQGEGYKETQYF; cdr3_nt: TGTACCAGCAGCCAAGGCGAAGGGTACAAGGAGACCCAGTACTTC
clone_size: .; d_call: .; v_call: TRBV29-1; cdr3_length: 13; j_call: TRBJ2-5; cdr3_aa: CSVEGAGQETQYF; cdr3_nt: TGCAGCGTTGAAGGCGCAGGGCAAGAGACCCAGTACTTC
clone_size: .; d_call: .; v_call: TRBV4-1; cdr3_length: 14; j_call: TRBJ2-1; cdr3_aa: CASSLGARNNEQFF; cdr3_nt: TGCGCCAGCAGCCTGGGGGCCAGGAACAATGAGCAGTTCTTC